The clone carrying this T cell receptor beta chain was observed a handful of times. Its antigen remains unidentified. TCRdb's copy holds only in-frame clones and misses some; the assay was immunoSEQ multiplex PCR. The data show 68,000 or so clones, 84% seen once. These data come from a study of a mutant IDH1 vaccine in newly diagnosed glioma. Time point described: week 35, safety follow-up. Vaccine doses each comprised 300 ug of mutant IDH1 20-mer peptide, with topical imiquimod. This CDR3 has 16 residues. Germline CDR1 reads GTSNPN; CDR2 reads SVGIG (reference sequence). Trimming took off 1 base at V and 0 bases at J, with 13 bases between the two ends.

This sequence originates from a young man with glioma. The V call is TRBV30, the J call TRBJ1-3, with D hard to call. Sequenced here: PBMCs, sampled from a glioma patient whose treatment included an IDH1 peptide vaccine. CDR3 DNA: TGTGCCTGGAGTGCGAGACTCCTTAGCTCTGGAAACACCATATATTTT. Its translation is CAWSARLLSSGNTIYF.